This T cell receptor beta chain was identified during a study of response to subunit inactivated influenza vaccine. TCRdb passed the RT-PCR reads through MiXCR, listing each CDR3 protein once. The profile shows 300,000 to 350,000 distinct CDR3 sequences, around 20% of them singletons. This clonotype was detected once. This CDR3 region has 15 residues. With V trimmed by 5 bases and J by 2 bases, 7 bases remained unmatched. Germline V gene data show CDR1 as MDHEN and CDR2 as SYDVKM. The sample here was PBMCs from blood, taken about 19 months after vaccination. This chain links TRBV28 with TRBJ1-2, with TRBD1 identical over 8 bases. This receptor was obtained from a man between 50 and 75 years old who received an inactivated influenza vaccine. CDR3: CASSPYWDRNYGYTF. The CDR3, as DNA: TGTGCCAGCAGTCCATACTGGGACAGGAACTATGGCTACACCTTC.